The 27 T cell receptor beta chains below were found in one sample sequenced in a study of T cell repertoires in cytomegalovirus infection. Their antigen targets remain unknown. One entry per CDR3 protein, called by TCRdb with MiXCR from the reads. This sample carries around 770,000 distinct CDR3 sequences, 29% of them seen once, and the ten largest clones take roughly 14%. The sequencing here drew on cultured CD8+ T cells from PBMCs, taken from culture after CMV antigen stimulation. The receptors stem from a human donor in good health (CMV status not recorded). Some clones in this sample may be carry-over from other donors' samples.

Only a few counts were recorded for this clonotype. The V call is TRBV7-9, the J call TRBJ2-7, with D tentatively TRBD1 or TRBD2 (5 bases each). Germline V gene data show CDR1 as SEHNR and CDR2 as FQNEAQ (reference sequence). V shed 5 bases and J shed 12 bases, with 14 bases lying between them. The CDR3 has 11 amino acids. The CDR3 sequence is CASSRDARLYV. CDR3 DNA: TGTGCCAGCAGCCGGGACGCAAGGCTGTACGTC.

This clonotype showed up just a few times. This chain uses TRBV7-9 with TRBJ2-1; D ambiguous. The germline V gene has CDR1 SEHNR and CDR2 FQNEAQ (reference sequence). This CDR3 spans 14 amino acids. V was trimmed by 3 bases and J by 6 bases, leaving 12 bases between them. CDR3 nucleotides: TGTGCCAGCAGCTTTGGCAAGCTAGTCAATGAGCAGTTCTTC. This translates into CASSFGKLVNEQFF.

This chain joins TRBV7-9 and TRBJ1-1; TRBD1 aligns across 7 bases. The germline CDR1 and CDR2 sequences are SEHNR and FQNEAQ (reference sequence). V was pared by 5 bases and J by 3 bases, with 12 bases of the junction left unmatched. CDR3 length equals 16 residues. This CDR3 reads CASSPGTARVDTEAFF. CDR3 DNA sequence: TGTGCCAGCAGCCCCGGGACAGCCCGGGTTGACACTGAAGCTTTCTTT.

This clonotype was detected a few times. The chain employs TRBV27 and TRBJ2-3; D call uncertain. This CDR3 has 16 amino acids. Per the germline V gene, CDR1 is MNHEY and CDR2 is SMNVEV (reference sequence). Trimming took 2 bases from V and 1 from J, leaving 13 bases between them. CDR3: CASSLARQARTDTQYF. In DNA form, the CDR3 reads TGTGCCAGCAGTTTAGCCAGGCAAGCCCGCACAGATACGCAGTATTTT.

This chain joins TRBV7-8 and TRBJ2-2; 8 positions match TRBD2. This CDR3 spans 15 amino acids. CDR1 SGHVS and CDR2 FQNEAQ come from the germline V gene. Germline trimming cut 4 bases from V and 4 bases from J; bases unmatched to any gene: 5. The CDR3 DNA reads TGTGCCAGCAGCTATCTAGCGGGCGGCACCGGGGAGCTGTTTTTT. Its translation is CASSYLAGGTGELFF.

The chain employs TRBV19 and TRBJ2-1; no clear D gene. Germline-derived CDR1 and CDR2 are LNHDA and SQIVND (reference sequence). There are 15 residues in the CDR3. V was trimmed by 6 bases and J by 8 bases, leaving 20 bases between them. CDR3 protein: CASSQTGRRGDEQFF. The CDR3 DNA is TGTGCCAGTAGCCAAACCGGAAGGCGTGGGGATGAGCAGTTCTTC.

This clonotype was observed a handful of times. The CDR3 sequence: CASSETGRPQHF. The CDR3 DNA reads as TGTGCCAGCAGCGAGACCGGGAGGCCCCAGCATTTT. V usage is TRBV7-9 and J usage is TRBJ1-5; D ambiguous. The germline V gene has CDR1 SEHNR and CDR2 FQNEAQ (reference sequence). The CDR3 loop spans 12 amino acids. The germline V and J ends were trimmed by 5 bases and 9 bases, with 11 bases remaining between them.

The chain joins TRBV29-1 to TRBJ2-1; D gene unclear. This CDR3 has 10 amino acids. The V end lost 4 bases, the J end lost 6 bases, and 4 bases lay between the germline ends. Germline V gene sequence: CDR1 SQVTM, CDR2 ANQGSEA. The CDR3 nucleotides are TGCAGCGTTGTACTCAATGAGCAGTTCTTC. It yields the protein CSVVLNEQFF.

This clonotype has more than one count but fewer than ten. The chain joins TRBV7-2 to TRBJ2-1; 12 nucleotides align to TRBD2. Trimming at V came to 1 base and at J to 8 bases, leaving 9 bases not matched to a gene. This CDR3 is 17 amino acids long. Looked up from germline, CDR1 is SGHTA and CDR2 is FQGNSA. CDR3 loop: CASSLVELAGGHYEQFF. CDR3 nucleotides: TGTGCCAGCAGCTTAGTCGAGCTAGCGGGGGGGCACTATGAGCAGTTCTTC. Full variable domain (rest looked up from reference TRBV7-2 and TRBJ2-1): GAGVSQSPSNKVTEKGKDVELRCDPISGHTALYWYRQSLGQGLEFLIYFQGNSAPDKSGLPSDRFSAERTGGSVSTLTIQRTQQEDSAVYLCASSLVELAGGHYEQFFGPGTRLTVL.

This clonotype has ten or more counts. This rearrangement joins TRBV7-2 to TRBJ2-1; D unresolved. This CDR3 has 13 amino acids. Looked up from germline, CDR1 is SGHTA and CDR2 is FQGNSA. Deletions cut 4 bases from V and 2 bases from J, with 6 bases between. CDR3 sequence reads: CASSSYTYNEQFF. CDR3 nucleotides: TGTGCCAGCAGCTCATACACCTACAATGAGCAGTTCTTC.

The J gene is TRBJ1-2, the V gene TRBV12-3 or TRBV12-4; TRBD1 agrees at 9 bases. The CDR3 has 14 residues. Trimming cost V 5 bases and J 5 bases; bases outside gene matches: 6. The CDR3 spells CASSRATGGYGYTF. DNA for the CDR3: TGTGCCAGCAGTCGGGCGACAGGGGGTTATGGCTACACCTTC.

This clonotype has more than one count but fewer than ten. This rearrangement joins TRBV7-9 to TRBJ2-1; D assignment may be TRBD1 or TRBD2 (6 bases each). The ends were cut back, 1 base at V and 5 bases at J, with 12 bases in the middle. From germline, CDR1 is SEHNR and CDR2 FQNEAQ (reference sequence). This CDR3 has 15 residues. The CDR3 is CASSLVEGVNNEQFF. CDR3 bases: TGTGCCAGCAGCTTAGTGGAGGGGGTAAACAATGAGCAGTTCTTC.

The rearrangement links TRBV20-1 to TRBJ1-2; TRBD1 might be the D (5 bases). The length of the CDR3 is 13 residues. Germline V lookup: CDR1 DFQATT, CDR2 SNEGSKA (reference sequence). The V end lost 5 bases, the J end lost 4 bases, and 14 bases lay between the germline ends. CDR3 protein: CSAWDVEGYGYTF. CDR3 nucleotide sequence: TGCAGTGCTTGGGACGTTGAGGGCTATGGCTACACCTTC.

This clonotype was observed a handful of times. The gene calls are TRBV12-3 or TRBV12-4 and TRBJ1-2; D is undetermined. The CDR3 totals 14 residues. The germline V and J ends were trimmed by 7 bases and 4 bases, with 16 bases remaining between them. DNA of the CDR3: TGTGCCAGCACTCGAAATTTGATTGCCTATGGCTACACCTTC. Translated, it gives CASTRNLIAYGYTF.

The sample holds a few counts of this clonotype. The J gene is TRBJ1-2, the V gene TRBV7-2, with 7 nucleotides matching TRBD1. CDR3 size: 14 residues. The germline V gene encodes CDR1 SGHTA and CDR2 FQGNSA. V lost 4 bases and J lost 8; bases outside the gene matches: 10. This CDR3 reads CASSSRQGLEGYTF. The CDR3 DNA reads as TGTGCCAGCAGCTCCCGACAGGGATTGGAGGGCTACACCTTC.

The V and J genes are TRBV7-8 and TRBJ1-2; TRBD1 aligns across 8 bases. In germline, CDR1 is SGHVS, CDR2 FQNEAQ. The J segment lost 4 bases and the V segment lost 4 bases, leaving 11 bases of the junction unmatched. This CDR3 has 16 amino acids. The CDR3 region is CASSSGQGPPSYGYTF. The CDR3 bases are TGTGCCAGCAGCTCTGGACAGGGCCCTCCATCCTATGGCTACACCTTC.

The chain links TRBV4-1 to TRBJ1-1, with TRBD1 identical over 9 bases. This CDR3 spans 16 amino acids. Trimming at V came to 1 base and at J to 3 bases, leaving 6 bases not matched to a gene. From germline, CDR1 is MGHRA and CDR2 YSYEKL. CDR3 sequence (DNA): TGCGCCAGCAGCCAAGTACCCGGGACAGGGTACACTGAAGCTTTCTTT. As protein: CASSQVPGTGYTEAFF.

The chain joins TRBV11-2 to TRBJ2-1, with D tentatively TRBD2 (6 bases). The germline V gene has CDR1 SGHAT and CDR2 FQNNGV. V lost 2 bases and J 4 bases, leaving 12 bases between the germline ends. This CDR3 comprises 15 residues. The CDR3 DNA follows: TGTGCCAGCAGCTTAAACGGGGGTACATACAATGAGCAGTTCTTC. It translates to CASSLNGGTYNEQFF.

This clonotype was counted between two and nine times. The rearrangement joins TRBV28 to TRBJ1-1; D remains ambiguous. Germline lookup yields CDR1 MDHEN and CDR2 SYDVKM. Trimming left V 3 bases short and J 5 bases short, with 7 bases between. The CDR3 is 12 residues long. The CDR3 DNA sequence: TGTGCCAGCAGTTTTGTAGTGACTGAAGCTTTCTTT. This encodes CASSFVVTEAFF.

This clonotype was observed many times. The chain employs TRBV19 and TRBJ2-3; a possible D gene is TRBD2 (6 bases). The CDR3 sequence is 15 residues long. V was cut by 2 bases and J by 4 bases, with 13 bases left in between. The germline V gene has CDR1 LNHDA and CDR2 SQIVND (reference sequence). This CDR3 is CASSIWRGGADTQYF. The DNA of the CDR3 is TGTGCCAGTAGTATATGGCGGGGAGGCGCAGATACGCAGTATTTT. The whole variable domain, filled in from reference TRBV19 and TRBJ2-3, reads DGGITQSPKYLFRKEGQNVTLSCEQNLNHDAMYWYRQDPGQGLRLIYYSQIVNDFQKGDIAEGYSVSREKKESFPLTVTSAQKNPTAFYLCASSIWRGGADTQYFGPGTRLTVL.

In regard to this clonotype: A junction end diverges from the germline sequence, so it may reflect a read error. The CDR3 loop reads CTSSSFFATGKNEQFF. CDR3 bases: TGTACCAGCAGTTCCTTTTTTGCCACGGGGAAGAATGAGCAGTTCTTC. The chain carries TRBV6-2 or TRBV6-3 and TRBJ2-1, with D maybe TRBD2 (5 bases). The CDR3 consists of 16 residues. CDR1 is MNHEY, CDR2 SVGEGT, per germline.

The chain combines TRBV24-1 with TRBJ2-3, with 9 bases that match TRBD2. The CDR3 sequence is 19 residues long. Germline V lookup: CDR1 KGHDR, CDR2 SFDVKD. The junction had 14 bases not matched to a gene; V was cut back by 0 bases and J by 5 bases. CDR3: CATSDLRGISSGEEDTQYF. The CDR3 DNA sequence: TGTGCCACCAGTGATTTGCGCGGGATTTCTAGCGGGGAAGAAGATACGCAGTATTTT.

This clonotype was counted at least ten times. The chain has TRBV12-3 or TRBV12-4 and TRBJ1-4; possible D gene TRBD1, 6 bases. The CDR3 loop spans 18 amino acids. The ends were cut back, 3 bases at V and 3 bases at J, with 20 bases in the middle. The CDR3 DNA sequence: TGTGCCAGCAGTTTCGGTGCAGGGGTTAGACCGGCTAATGAAAAACTGTTTTTT. Its protein product is CASSFGAGVRPANEKLFF.

This chain joins TRBV7-9 and TRBJ1-4, with TRBD1 matching 7 bases. The V and J ends lost 7 bases and 7 bases, in that order; junction bases with no gene match: 6. In germline, CDR1 is SEHNR, CDR2 FQNEAQ (reference sequence). The CDR3 runs 13 residues. CDR3 protein: CASTQGGGEKLFF. The CDR3, as DNA: TGTGCCAGCACCCAGGGGGGTGGTGAAAAACTGTTTTTT.

The rearrangement links TRBV5-1 to TRBJ1-1; D is perhaps TRBD1 (5 bases). In germline, CDR1 is SGHRS, CDR2 YFSETQ. The V gene lost 1 base and the J gene lost 2 bases, with 18 bases spanning the gap. The CDR3 consists of 17 residues. CDR3 sequence (DNA): TGCGCCAGCAGCTTGTGGGGGAATGGGGGAGTCAACACTGAAGCTTTCTTT. Encoded protein: CASSLWGNGGVNTEAFF.

This rearrangement joins TRBV7-2 to TRBJ2-7; the match to TRBD2 covers 8 bases. The CDR3 is 16 residues long. Germline V gives CDR1 SGHTA, CDR2 FQGNSA. V gave up 1 base and J gave up 0 bases; unmatched junction bases: 5. CDR3 sequence: CASSLVGSGASYEQYV. The CDR3 nucleotides read TGTGCCAGCAGCTTAGTAGGTAGCGGGGCCTCCTACGAGCAGTACGTC.

The chain's CDR3 is CASSLNLVLGAFF. CDR3 coding DNA: TGTGCCAGCAGCTTAAATTTAGTCCTTGGGGCTTTCTTT. The chain couples TRBV11-1 to TRBJ1-1; D not certain. The CDR3 extends over 13 amino acids. Between the trimmed V and J ends, which lost 2 bases and 11 bases, there was a span of 15 bases. Germline CDR1 and CDR2: SGHAT and FQDESV (reference sequence).